Listed here are 26 T cell receptor beta chains from one sample, sequenced in a study of OX40 agonist ivuxolimab in advanced cancers. TCRdb's copy holds only in-frame clones and misses some; the assay was immunoSEQ multiplex PCR. The data contain 87,000 or so clones, around 82% of them seen just once; the ten biggest clones take up 3% to 4%. This specimen consisted of CD4+ or CD8+ T cells sorted from blood, obtained in a trial of the OX40 agonist ivuxolimab. The receptors come from an adult with an advanced solid tumor such as melanoma, head and neck, liver or kidney cancer.

The chain has TRBV7-9 and TRBJ1-5; D is possibly TRBD1 (6 bases). CDR1 is SEHNR and CDR2 is FQNEAQ in the germline V gene (reference sequence). The CDR3 length is 17 residues. V lost 1 base, J lost 2 bases, and 15 bases lay in between. CDR3 bases: TGTGCCAGCAGCTTAGGGCCGGGGGGCGTTGGCAATCAGCCCCAGCATTTT. This sequence encodes CASSLGPGGVGNQPQHF.

Here the CDR3 DNA reads TGCGCCAGTTCACAGGGGGCGTGGGGCACTGAAGCTTTCTTT. Its protein is CASSQGAWGTEAFF. The J gene is TRBJ1-1, the V gene TRBV4-1; 9 bases agree with TRBD1. V lost 9 bases, J lost 4 bases, and 9 bases stayed unmatched. Germline V gene sequence: CDR1 MGHRA, CDR2 YSYEKL. The CDR3 totals 14 residues.

V gene TRBV28 combines with J gene TRBJ1-1; perhaps TRBD1 as D (5 bases). The germline CDR1 and CDR2 sequences are MDHEN and SYDVKM. Trimming left V 10 bases short and J 8 bases short, with 17 bases between. The CDR3 contains 12 residues. CDR3 sequence: CATTWAGREAFF. CDR3 sequence (DNA): TGTGCCACGACATGGGCAGGGAGGGAAGCTTTCTTT.

The chain links TRBV5-4 to TRBJ2-5; 9 bases align to TRBD2. The J call may be in error: the DNA end matches TRBJ2-7 better. Germline V gene sequence: CDR1 SGHNT, CDR2 YYREEE (reference sequence). CDR3 length: 16 residues. The DNA for the CDR3 is TGTGCCAGCAGCTTGGATGGCGGGAGGGTTTCCTACGAGCAGTACTTC. The encoded protein is CASSLDGGRVSYEQYF.

This chain links TRBV14 with TRBJ2-3, with a possible D match to TRBD2 (6 bases). The V end was cut by 1 base, the J end by 2 bases, with 7 bases between. The length of the CDR3 is 14 residues. From germline, CDR1 is SGHDN and CDR2 FVKESK. The CDR3 nucleotides read TGTGCCAGCAGCCAAGGCGGGGACACAGATACGCAGTATTTT. Its translation: CASSQGGDTDTQYF.

The chain employs TRBV6-1 and TRBJ1-4; 7 nucleotides line up with TRBD1. The CDR3 has 15 residues. Per germline, CDR1 MNHNS and CDR2 SASEGT. V lost 5 bases and J lost 8; bases outside the gene matches: 11. The CDR3 protein is CASSRQGLVIEKLFF. The CDR3 coding sequence is TGTGCCAGCAGTCGACAGGGACTGGTAATCGAAAAACTGTTTTTT.

The chain uses TRBV27 and TRBJ1-1, with D maybe TRBD1 (5 bases). With 5 bases removed from V and 2 bases from J, the gap between germline ends came to 12 bases. Germline CDR1 is MNHEY and CDR2 is SMNVEV (reference sequence). The CDR3 has 14 amino acids. CDR3 protein: CASSLTGRNTEAFF. DNA of the CDR3: TGTGCCAGCAGTCTAACAGGACGCAACACTGAAGCTTTCTTT.

The chain links TRBV7-8 to TRBJ2-7; possibly TRBD2 for D (5 bases). CDR1 and CDR2 from the germline V gene are SGHVS and FQNEAQ. The V gene lost 5 bases and the J gene lost 4 bases, with 9 bases spanning the gap. The CDR3 runs to 12 residues. The CDR3 region is CASSAGDYEQYF. The CDR3 region has the DNA TGTGCCAGCAGCGCCGGGGATTACGAGCAGTACTTC.

This chain connects TRBV2 to TRBJ2-3, with no clear D. The germline V gene has CDR1 SNHLY and CDR2 FYNNEI. V was cut by 4 bases and J by 2 bases, with 7 bases left in between. This CDR3 is built from 13 residues. CDR3 coding DNA: TGTGCCAGCAGTGTGGCCACCACAGATACGCAGTATTTT. This translates into CASSVATTDTQYF.

This clone was observed a single time. The rearrangement links TRBV4-1 to TRBJ2-2, with a possible D match to TRBD2 (5 bases). The V end lost 0 bases, the J end lost 5 bases, and 16 bases lay between the germline ends. This CDR3 has 17 amino acids. Germline loops: CDR1 MGHRA, CDR2 YSYEKL. The chain's CDR3 is CASSQEEAFNPTGELFF. In nucleotides, the CDR3 is TGCGCCAGCAGCCAAGAGGAGGCCTTTAACCCGACCGGGGAGCTGTTTTTT.

The gene calls are TRBV19 and TRBJ1-5; D might be TRBD1 (5 bases). The CDR3 length is 17 residues. V was trimmed by 1 base and J by 0 bases, leaving 13 bases between them. Germline lookup yields CDR1 LNHDA and CDR2 SQIVND (reference sequence). The DNA of the CDR3 is TGTGCCAGTAGTATAGCCCTGGACAATTATAGCAATCAGCCCCAGCATTTT. Its protein product is CASSIALDNYSNQPQHF.

The chain links TRBV18 to TRBJ1-1, with D tentatively TRBD1 (5 bases). CDR1 KGHSH and CDR2 LQKENI come from the germline V gene. Trimming took off 1 base at V and 2 bases at J, with 8 bases between the two ends. This CDR3 contains 14 residues. CDR3 DNA sequence: TGTGCCAGCTCACCACGGGGGGTTAACACTGAAGCTTTCTTT. Amino acid sequence: CASSPRGVNTEAFF.

This clone appeared a few times. The chain uses TRBV4-3 and TRBJ2-7, with TRBD1 matching 8 bases. Germline CDR1 reads LGHNA; CDR2 reads YSLEER. Unmatched junction bases numbered 5, after V lost 2 bases and J lost 2 bases. The CDR3 totals 15 residues. DNA for the CDR3: TGCGCCAGCAGCCAAATGACAGGGGACCCCTACGAGCAGTACTTC. Translation gives CASSQMTGDPYEQYF.

This clone appeared a single time. The chain recombines TRBV5-1 with TRBJ2-7; no definite D call. Trimming stripped 4 bases from V and 4 bases from J, with 9 bases between. The CDR3 runs 12 residues. Germline CDR1 reads SGHRS; CDR2 reads YFSETQ. The CDR3 nucleotides are TGCGCCAGCAGCCCGTTAGGGTACGAGCAGTACTTC. Encoded protein: CASSPLGYEQYF. The full variable domain, with the rest looked up from reference TRBV5-1 and TRBJ2-7, is KAGVTQTPRYLIKTRGQQVTLSCSPISGHRSVSWYQQTPGQGLQFLFEYFSETQRNKGNFPGRFSGRQFSNSRSEMNVSTLELGDSALYLCASSPLGYEQYFGPGTRLTVT.

The rearrangement uses TRBV28 and TRBJ2-7, with D maybe TRBD2 (5 bases). The CDR3 is 13 residues long. Trimming removed 10 bases at V and 3 bases at J, with 16 bases between. CDR1 is MDHEN, CDR2 SYDVKM, per germline. The CDR3 bases are TGTGCCACCAAACCGGGAAACCACTACGAGCAGTACTTC. This gives the protein CATKPGNHYEQYF.

This clone showed up just a few times. This chain uses TRBV5-4 with TRBJ2-3, with no clear D. The CDR3 contains 14 residues. The germline V gene has CDR1 SGHNT and CDR2 YYREEE (reference sequence). V dropped 0 bases and J dropped 2 bases, with 7 bases sitting between them. For the CDR3, the DNA is TGTGCCAGCAGCTTGGAGGTCTCCACAGATACGCAGTATTTT. It encodes CASSLEVSTDTQYF.

The chain has TRBV19 and TRBJ2-7; 9 bases are shared with TRBD1. The CDR3 is made up of 15 amino acids. V lost 3 bases and J lost 2; bases outside the gene matches: 5. From germline, CDR1 is LNHDA and CDR2 SQIVND (reference sequence). Here the CDR3 DNA reads TGTGCCAGTAGTATTGGTAGGGACAGGGCCTACGAGCAGTACTTC. Amino acid sequence: CASSIGRDRAYEQYF.

V and J are TRBV19 and TRBJ2-7; 7 bases are a match to TRBD1. The J segment lost 3 bases and the V segment lost 6 bases, leaving 5 bases of the junction unmatched. The length of the CDR3 is 13 residues. CDR1 is LNHDA and CDR2 is SQIVND in the germline V gene (reference sequence). This CDR3 is CASSLRDSYEQYF. CDR3 coding DNA: TGTGCCAGTAGCCTCCGGGACAGCTACGAGCAGTACTTC.

The chain combines TRBV7-9 with TRBJ2-7; D is unresolved. The CDR3 length is 14 residues. Germline CDR1 SEHNR, CDR2 FQNEAQ (reference sequence). The V end was cut by 0 bases, the J end by 1 base, with 7 bases between. CDR3 loop: CASSLASASYEQYF. For the CDR3, the DNA is TGTGCCAGCAGCTTAGCCAGCGCGTCCTACGAGCAGTACTTC.

The chain is built from TRBV6-5 and TRBJ1-1, with a tentative D call TRBD1 (6 bases). Germline loops: CDR1 MNHEY, CDR2 SVGAGI. Trimming removed 5 bases from V and 3 bases from J, with 10 bases in between. The CDR3 consists of 13 residues. CDR3 DNA sequence: TGTGCCAGCAGTCAGGACAGTTACACTGAAGCTTTCTTT. Its protein is CASSQDSYTEAFF.

The chain recombines TRBV15 with TRBJ2-2, with 7 positions matching TRBD2. This CDR3 comprises 14 residues. With V trimmed by 5 bases and J by 11 bases, 11 bases remained unmatched. Germline-derived CDR1 and CDR2 are LNHNV and YYDKDF (reference sequence). CDR3 coding DNA: TGTGCCACCAGCGCCTGTCTAGCGGAGTGTGAGCTGTTTTTT. Its translation: CATSACLAECELFF.

This clone turned up a few times. This CDR3 reads CASSEAGPGGIYEQYF. The CDR3 DNA follows: TGTGCCAGCAGTGAAGCAGGGCCGGGAGGGATCTACGAGCAGTACTTC. This rearrangement joins TRBV2 to TRBJ2-7; 8 positions match TRBD2. The CDR3 consists of 16 residues. Germline CDR1 reads SNHLY; CDR2 reads FYNNEI. V shed 0 bases and J 3 bases; nucleotides not matched to a gene: 7.

The chain combines TRBV6-6 with TRBJ1-1, with 7 bases fitting TRBD1. CDR1 is MNHNY and CDR2 is SVGAGI in the germline V gene (reference sequence). This CDR3 has 14 amino acids. V gave up 2 bases and J gave up 7 bases; unmatched junction bases: 7. The CDR3 DNA reads TGTGCCAGCAGTTACGCTCGGACAGGAGGTGAAGCTTTCTTT. Residues: CASSYARTGGEAFF.

The chain has TRBV11-2 and TRBJ2-2; the D is unclear. Trimming took off 0 bases at V and 6 bases at J, with 8 bases between the two ends. The germline CDR1 and CDR2 sequences are SGHAT and FQNNGV. The CDR3 length is 14 residues. The CDR3: CASSLEVASGELFF. The CDR3 DNA reads TGTGCCAGCAGCTTAGAAGTGGCGTCCGGGGAGCTGTTTTTT.

V usage is TRBV6-5 and J usage is TRBJ1-1; a weak D match, TRBD1 (5 bases). Germline V gene lookup returns CDR1 MNHEY and CDR2 SVGAGI. The ends were cut back, 5 bases at V and 10 bases at J, with 23 bases in the middle. The CDR3 is 15 amino acids. This CDR3 is CASSPPGLSHLGAFF. As DNA, the CDR3 is TGTGCCAGCAGTCCCCCGGGGCTCTCCCATTTGGGAGCTTTCTTT.

This CDR3 is CASSPKVPQGATHEQYF. The CDR3 region has the DNA TGTGCCAGCAGCCCAAAGGTTCCACAGGGGGCGACCCACGAGCAGTACTTC. The chain uses TRBV7-6 and TRBJ2-7; 9 bases are shared with TRBD1. CDR1 and CDR2 from the germline V gene are SGHVS and FNYEAQ. J was trimmed by 5 bases and V by 5 bases; bases with no gene match: 16. CDR3 length equals 17 residues.